This TCR beta chain was documented in a study of T cells in Graves' hyperthyroidism and ophthalmopathy. Study-wide findings and caveats: Most thyroid clonotypes with frequency above 0.001 were detected in blood.

A few counts support this clonotype. Its antigen remains unknown. The germline V and J ends were trimmed by 3 bases and 1 base, with 16 bases remaining between them. The CDR3 is 16 amino acids. Germline V CDR1 and CDR2: SGHRS, YFSETQ. From RNA transcripts, TCR beta CDR3 regions were amplified. The primer set for the first-round RT-PCR of the TCR CDR3 was HTBI. MiXCR, run by TCRdb on the multiplex PCR reads, gives a single entry per CDR3 protein. The sample lists approximately 370,000 distinct CDR3 sequences, under 15% occurring once. The sequence was collected from a woman aged 25 to 39 with Graves' hyperthyroidism. J is TRBJ2-5 and V is TRBV5-1; possible D gene TRBD1, 6 bases. The sample was blood. CDR3 nucleotides: TGCGCCAGCAGCTCCGCGTGGGACATTACCCAAGAGACCCAGTACTTC. This translates into CASSSAWDITQETQYF.